The source of this TCR beta chain is a study of shared clonotypes between healthy human individuals. Study-level findings and limits: For naive CD4 cells, around 5.1% of clonotypes were shared across a handful of donors. Rarefaction exposed incomplete sorted-subset sequencing despite large depth. Sampling covered nothing but blood. Tissue TCR repertoires likely differ from those found in blood.

There were only Caucasian adults among the donors, and all lived in Nashville, Tennessee. The method was immunoSEQ multiplex PCR; TCRdb's version includes in-frame clones alone and lacks a portion of them. This sample has around 1.6 million clones, with nearly 99% found just once. Germline V gives CDR1 SGHKS, CDR2 YYEKEE (reference sequence). The CDR3 sequence is 16 residues long. V dropped 1 base and J dropped 2 bases, with 15 bases sitting between them. This clone was found once. Its antigen remains unidentified. The chain combines TRBV5-5 with TRBJ1-2; D unresolved. The sequenced sample consisted of naive CD4+ T cells sorted from blood. The subset: CD45RA+ positively selected. The receptor was isolated from a man aged 30 to 39 in good health. The CDR3 here is CASSLSYGQANYGYTF. CDR3 DNA: TGTGCCAGCAGCTTGTCTTATGGGCAGGCCAACTATGGCTACACCTTC. The entire variable domain, with the rest obtained from reference TRBV5-5 and TRBJ1-2, is as follows: DAGVTQSPTHLIKTRGQQVTLRCSPISGHKSVSWYQQVLGQGPQFIFQYYEKEERGRGNFPDRFSARQFPNYSSELNVNALLLGDSALYLCASSLSYGQANYGYTFGSGTRLTVV.